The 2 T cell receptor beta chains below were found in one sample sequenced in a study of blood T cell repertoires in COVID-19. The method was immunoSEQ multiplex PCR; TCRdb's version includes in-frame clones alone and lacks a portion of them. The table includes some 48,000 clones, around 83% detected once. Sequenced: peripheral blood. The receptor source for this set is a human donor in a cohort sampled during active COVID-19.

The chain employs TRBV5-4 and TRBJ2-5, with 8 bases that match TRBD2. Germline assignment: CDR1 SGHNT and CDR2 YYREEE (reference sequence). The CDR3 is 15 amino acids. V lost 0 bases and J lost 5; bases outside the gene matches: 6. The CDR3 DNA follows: TGTGCCAGCAGCTTGGTGGCGGGAGGTGTTGAGACCCAGTACTTC. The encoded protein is CASSLVAGGVETQYF.

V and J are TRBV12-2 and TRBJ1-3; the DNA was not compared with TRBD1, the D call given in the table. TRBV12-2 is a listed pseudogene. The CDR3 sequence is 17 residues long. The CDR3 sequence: CASRSRKTGLGGNTIYF. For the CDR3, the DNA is TGTGCAAGTCGCTCGCGTAAGACAGGTTTAGGGGGAAACACCATATATTTT.